The rows below give T cell receptor beta chains drawn from one sample of a study of cytomegalovirus exposure and HLA in healthy donors. Using immunoSEQ multiplex PCR, the repertoire was profiled, and TCRdb retains in-frame clones only, with some absent. This listing includes about 170,000 clones. Sequencing was done on a sample of PBMCs. The origin of the receptors is a young woman in good health and CMV-seropositive. Each CDR3 is given with its conserved first and last residue. The D gene is left open where the match is weak.

D	V	J	CDR3	DNA
TRBD1	TRBV25-1	TRBJ1-6	CASGGQGSGPLHF	TGTGCCAGCGGAGGACAGGGTTCAGGGCCCCTCCACTTT
TRBD1	TRBV18	TRBJ2-7	CASSPPSQGVSYEQYF	TGTGCCAGCTCACCACCGTCCCAGGGGGTCTCCTACGAGCAGTACTTC
NA	TRBV11-3	TRBJ2-6	CASRHSGANVLTF	TGTGCCAGCCGACACTCTGGGGCCAACGTCCTGACTTTC
TRBD1	TRBV7-9	TRBJ2-3	CASSLAETGVLGTDTQYF	TGTGCCAGCAGCTTAGCAGAGACAGGGGTATTGGGCACAGATACGCAGTATTTT
TRBD2	TRBV5-1	TRBJ2-1	CASSRSTSGGPNEQFF	TGCGCCAGCAGCCGGTCGACTAGCGGGGGCCCAAATGAGCAGTTCTTC
TRBD1	TRBV2	TRBJ2-5	CASSELGTGEETQYF	TGTGCCAGCAGTGAGCTTGGGACAGGGGAGGAGACCCAGTACTTC
NA	TRBV4-1	TRBJ2-7	CASSHRDKYEQYF	TGCGCCAGCAGCCACCGGGACAAGTACGAGCAGTACTTC
NA	TRBV27	TRBJ2-3	CASSRRGADTQYF	TGTGCCAGCAGTCGTCGGGGGGCGGATACGCAGTATTTT
TRBD1	TRBV7-2	TRBJ2-5	CASSLGGQGRQETQYF	TGTGCCAGCAGCTTAGGTGGACAGGGGAGGCAAGAGACCCAGTACTTC
NA	TRBV11-2	TRBJ1-1	CASSFFTAEAFF	TGTGCCAGCAGCTTTTTTACTGCTGAAGCTTTCTTT
NA	TRBV2	TRBJ2-7	CASTERGAMPYEQYF	TGTGCCAGCACCGAACGGGGGGCAATGCCCTACGAGCAGTACTTC
TRBD2	TRBV2	TRBJ2-5	CASSGTTTGETQYF	TGTGCCAGCAGCGGGACTACCACCGGGGAGACCCAGTACTTC
TRBD1	TRBV19	TRBJ1-4	CASSNSDRGKLFF	TGTGCCAGTAGCAACTCGGACAGGGGAAAACTGTTTTTT
NA	TRBV7-3	TRBJ2-2	CASSLTRGGDNTGELFF	TGTGCCAGCAGCTTAACTCGGGGCGGGGACAACACCGGGGAGCTGTTTTTT
TRBD2	TRBV4-3	TRBJ2-2	CASSQDSGGSNRAGELFF	TGCGCCAGCAGCCAAGATAGCGGGGGGTCCAACCGGGCCGGGGAGCTGTTTTTT
TRBD2	TRBV5-6	TRBJ2-5	CASSLWKSGEQYF	TGTGCCAGCAGCTTGTGGAAGAGCGGGGAGCAGTACTTC
TRBD2	TRBV4-2	TRBJ2-1	CASSQVLLAGGHRNEQFF	TGTGCCAGCAGCCAAGTGTTACTAGCGGGGGGCCATCGGAATGAGCAGTTCTTC
TRBD1	TRBV25-1	TRBJ1-1	CASSEFSTGETEAFF	TGTGCCAGCAGTGAATTTAGTACAGGGGAGACTGAAGCTTTCTTT
TRBD1	TRBV7-9	TRBJ2-2	CASSLQGQLAGELFF	TGTGCCAGCAGCTTACAGGGACAGTTGGCCGGGGAGCTGTTTTTT
TRBD2	TRBV20-1	TRBJ2-1	CSALADNEQFF	TGCAGTGCTCTAGCGGACAATGAGCAGTTCTTC
NA	TRBV30	TRBJ2-3	CAWSVTAGDTQYF	TGTGCCTGGAGTGTAACAGCGGGTGATACGCAGTATTTT
TRBD1	TRBV19	TRBJ2-2	CASLDRGAGELFF	TGTGCCAGTTTGGACAGGGGGGCCGGGGAGCTGTTTTTT
NA	TRBV14	TRBJ2-1	CASSQDYYNEQFF	TGTGCCAGCAGCCAAGACTACTACAATGAGCAGTTCTTC
NA	TRBV6-1	TRBJ1-1	CASSEVQGYTEAFF	TGTGCCAGCAGTGAAGTACAGGGCTACACTGAAGCTTTCTTT
TRBD2	TRBV13	TRBJ2-5	CASSPSSGGQETQYF	TGTGCCAGCAGCCCCTCCTCGGGGGGCCAAGAGACCCAGTACTTC
NA	TRBV30	TRBJ1-6	CAWGPGHNSPLHF	TGTGCCTGGGGCCCAGGGCATAATTCACCCCTCCACTTT
TRBD1	TRBV2	TRBJ2-6	CASSLAGTGPYSSGANVLTF	TGTGCCAGCAGTTTGGCCGGGACAGGCCCCTACAGCTCTGGGGCCAACGTCCTGACTTTC
TRBD1	TRBV27	TRBJ2-1	CASSRTGSNEQFF	TGTGCCAGCAGCCGGACAGGGTCTAATGAGCAGTTCTTC
NA	TRBV7-2	TRBJ2-2	CASSSGGSRNTGELFF	TGTGCCAGCAGCTCTGGGGGGTCCCGTAACACCGGGGAGCTGTTTTTT
NA	TRBV30	TRBJ1-1	CAWRGPGVRAFF	TGTGCCTGGAGGGGTCCGGGGGTGAGAGCTTTCTTT
NA	TRBV12-1	TRBJ1-4	CASSFFFRAINEKLFF	TGTGCCAGCAGCTTTTTCTTTCGTGCGATTAATGAAAAACTGTTTTTT
NA	TRBV6-1	TRBJ1-2	CASSEAASYGYTF	TGTGCCAGCAGTGAAGCGGCCAGCTATGGCTACACCTTC
TRBD2	TRBV2	TRBJ2-3	CASSRLAGGADTQYF	TGTGCCAGCAGCAGACTAGCGGGAGGGGCAGATACGCAGTATTTT
TRBD2	TRBV5-1	TRBJ2-3	CASSLGTSGGSDTQYF	TGCGCCAGCAGCTTGGGGACTAGCGGGGGATCGGATACGCAGTATTTT
NA	TRBV30	TRBJ1-4	CAWSWGPNEKLFF	TGTGCCTGGAGTTGGGGGCCTAATGAAAAACTGTTTTTT
NA	TRBV5-1	TRBJ1-4	CASSLAGGGGKLFF	TGCGCCAGCAGCTTGGCGGGGGGAGGAGGAAAACTGTTTTTT
TRBD1	TRBV5-1	TRBJ1-2	CASSYGTGDGYTF	TGCGCCAGCAGCTACGGGACAGGGGATGGCTACACCTTC
TRBD2	TRBV10-3	TRBJ2-7	CAISSGTTSYEQYF	TGTGCCATCAGCTCCGGGACTACCTCCTACGAGCAGTACTTC
NA	TRBV5-1	TRBJ2-7	CASSLVSEGYEQYF	TGCGCCAGCAGCTTGGTTTCAGAGGGCTACGAGCAGTACTTC
TRBD1	TRBV6-4	TRBJ2-2	CASTGQPDTGELFF	TGTGCCAGCACGGGACAGCCTGACACCGGGGAGCTGTTTTTT
NA	TRBV2	TRBJ2-7	CASSEALLGGTPTYEQYF	TGTGCCAGCAGTGAAGCGCTTCTGGGGGGGACACCGACCTACGAGCAGTACTTC
NA	TRBV11-3	TRBJ2-7	CASSLIGGHEQYF	TGTGCCAGCAGCTTAATCGGGGGGCACGAGCAGTACTTC
NA	TRBV6-5	TRBJ1-1	CASSKTENTEAFF	TGTGCCAGCAGCAAGACAGAGAACACTGAAGCTTTCTTT
TRBD2	TRBV18	TRBJ2-3	CASSPPRGGGADTQYF	TGTGCCAGCTCACCACCCCGGGGGGGAGGAGCAGATACGCAGTATTTT
NA	TRBV5-1	TRBJ2-6	CASSLAKGAGANVLTF	TGCGCCAGCAGCTTGGCGAAGGGAGCTGGGGCCAACGTCCTGACTTTC
NA	TRBV11-2	TRBJ2-3	CASSRQADTQYF	TGTGCCAGCAGTCGCCAGGCGGATACGCAGTATTTT
TRBD1	TRBV12-5	TRBJ1-1	CASGRAGGTEAFF	TGTGCTAGTGGCCGAGCAGGGGGCACTGAAGCTTTCTTT
NA	TRBV2	TRBJ1-5	CASRRDSNQPQHF	TGTGCCAGCCGCCGGGATTCCAATCAGCCCCAGCATTTT
NA	TRBV7-2	TRBJ2-1	CASSLERAYNEQFF	TGTGCCAGCAGCTTAGAGAGGGCCTACAATGAGCAGTTCTTC
NA	TRBV6-5	TRBJ1-1	CASSYGAEAFF	TGTGCCAGCAGTTACGGGGCAGAAGCTTTCTTT